This TCR beta chain was captured by sequencing in a study of PD-1 and CTLA-4 blockade in melanoma. The CDR3 covers 13 residues. Germline CDR1 reads SGHTA; CDR2 reads FQGNSA. With 1 base removed from V and 5 bases from J, the gap between germline ends came to 6 bases. TCRdb's copy holds only in-frame clones and misses some; the assay was immunoSEQ multiplex PCR. This table has tens of thousands of clones, more than 70% appearing once. This TCR was sampled from a human donor with melanoma. This rearrangement joins TRBV7-2 to TRBJ2-1; D is uncertain. This material consisted of CD8+ T cells from peripheral blood, taken before anti-PD-1 treatment. CDR3 amino acids: CASSLVGNNEQFF. The CDR3 DNA is TGTGCCAGCAGCTTAGTAGGCAACAATGAGCAGTTCTTC.